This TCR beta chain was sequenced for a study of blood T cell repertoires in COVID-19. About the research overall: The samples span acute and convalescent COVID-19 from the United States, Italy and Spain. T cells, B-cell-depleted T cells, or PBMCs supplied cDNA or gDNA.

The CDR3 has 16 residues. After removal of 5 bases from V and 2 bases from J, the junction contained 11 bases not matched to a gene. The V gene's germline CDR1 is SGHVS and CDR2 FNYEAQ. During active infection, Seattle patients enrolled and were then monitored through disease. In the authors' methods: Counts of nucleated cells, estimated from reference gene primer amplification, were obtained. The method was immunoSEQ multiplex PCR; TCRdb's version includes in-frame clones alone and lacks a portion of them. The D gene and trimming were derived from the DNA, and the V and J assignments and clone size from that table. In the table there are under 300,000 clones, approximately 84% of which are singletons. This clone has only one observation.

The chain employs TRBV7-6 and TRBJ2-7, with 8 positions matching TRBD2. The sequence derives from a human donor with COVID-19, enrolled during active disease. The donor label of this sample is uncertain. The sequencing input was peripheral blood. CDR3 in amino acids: CASSLFLTSEAYEQYF. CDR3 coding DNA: TGTGCCAGCAGCCTTTTCCTGACTAGCGAAGCCTACGAGCAGTACTTC.